The rows below give T cell receptor beta chains drawn from one sample of a study of T cell changes during pregnancy in multiple sclerosis. Profiling relied on immunoSEQ multiplex PCR, and the TCRdb table lists in-frame clones only, not all of them. The sample yields 68,000 or so clones, roughly nine tenths seen once. The sequencing used peripheral blood, collected in the second trimester of pregnancy. The receptors here all came from a female donor in good health, enrolled as a control in a pregnancy study. Each CDR3 is given with its conserved first and last residue. A D gene is named only where the DNA matches it firmly. Size is stated for part of the rows, as once, few or many counts, or as a class when the clone is expanded.

d_gene	abundance	j_gene	v_gene	CDR3nt	CDR3aa
.	.	TRBJ2-1	TRBV4-1	TGCGCCAGCAGCCAAGCGGGAGTTAAGAATGAGCAGTTCTTC	CASSQAGVKNEQFF
.	.	TRBJ1-3	TRBV12-5	TGTGCTAGTGGTTTGGTTGGCGGAAACACCATATATTTT	CASGLVGGNTIYF
.	.	TRBJ1-6	TRBV5-6	TGTGCCAGCAGTCTCCTGCGGGCAGAGACTTATTCACCCCTCCACTTT	CASSLLRAETYSPLHF
.	few	TRBJ2-7	TRBV6-4	TGTGCCACCTCATCAGGGGAGCAGTACTTC	CATSSGEQYF
.	.	TRBJ1-2	TRBV29-1	TGCAGCGTTGAAAATGAGGGACTCCGGAGTTACAACTATGGCTACACCTTC	CSVENEGLRSYNYGYTF
TRBD1	once	TRBJ2-5	TRBV5-6	TGTGCCAGCAGGGTCCGGGACAGGGGAGAGACCCAGTACTTC	CASRVRDRGETQYF
.	.	TRBJ2-2	TRBV7-9	TGTGCCAGCAGCACGAGACTAGATTTCACCGGGGAGCTGTTTTTT	CASSTRLDFTGELFF
.	.	TRBJ2-3	TRBV5-5	TGTGCCAGCAGCTTTTCCGGGGGGCAGAGCACAGATACGCAGTATTTT	CASSFSGGQSTDTQYF
TRBD2	once	TRBJ2-5	TRBV6-5	TGTGCCAGCAGCCTAGCGGTCCAAGAGACCCAGTACTTC	CASSLAVQETQYF
.	few	TRBJ1-3	TRBV7-2	TGTGCCAGCAGCGATCGGTCCTCCAGAAACACCATATATTTT	CASSDRSSRNTIYF
.	.	TRBJ2-7	TRBV7-9	TGTGCCAGCAGCTCCCCCGGGAAGACCTACGAGCAGTACTTC	CASSSPGKTYEQYF
TRBD1	.	TRBJ1-1	TRBV28	TGTGCCAGCAGGAGGACAGGAGTGGGCACTGAAGCTTTCTTT	CASRRTGVGTEAFF
.	.	TRBJ2-2	TRBV7-2	TGTGCCAGCAGCCCCAGGTCGAACACCGGGGAGCTGTTTTTT	CASSPRSNTGELFF
TRBD1	.	TRBJ2-7	TRBV28	TGTGCCAGCAGTTCCCCTACCCCGACAGGGGACTCGCGGTGGTTGTACGAGCAGTACTTC	CASSSPTPTGDSRWLYEQYF
TRBD1	.	TRBJ1-2	TRBV9	TGTGCCAGCAGCGCCCCGGACAGGGGATCTCCCTTCTATGGCTACACCTTC	CASSAPDRGSPFYGYTF
.	.	TRBJ1-4	TRBV19	TGTGCCAGTAGTAACACCGCAACTAATGAAAAACTGTTTTTT	CASSNTATNEKLFF
.	.	TRBJ1-1	TRBV4-3	TGCGCCAGCAGCCAAGATCCAGGCTCGCGAGCTTTCTTT	CASSQDPGSRAFF
TRBD2	.	TRBJ2-7	TRBV10-3	TGTGCCATCAGTGGGGGACTAGCGGGACAGCACGAGCAGTACTTC	CAISGGLAGQHEQYF
TRBD1	.	TRBJ1-4	TRBV6-4	TGTGCCAGCAGTAATGACAGGGGGCGCGCTGAAAAACTGTTTTTT	CASSNDRGRAEKLFF
.	.	TRBJ1-2	TRBV5-4	TGTGCCAGCAGCCCTCTCGGGGGCTATGGCTACACCTTC	CASSPLGGYGYTF
TRBD1	.	TRBJ2-3	TRBV6-6	TGTGCCAGCAGCCCCGGACAGGGAACAGATACGCAGTATTTT	CASSPGQGTDTQYF
.	.	TRBJ2-5	TRBV27	TGTGCCAGCAGTCCCCTCAGGGGCCAAGAGACCCAGTACTTC	CASSPLRGQETQYF
.	once	TRBJ2-5	TRBV11-2	TGTGCCAGCAGCTTAGATAATGGGGCGCAGGCTCTAGAGACCCAGTACTTC	CASSLDNGAQALETQYF
TRBD2	.	TRBJ2-7	TRBV27	TGTGCCAGCGGGGGGGTTCTCCACGAGCAGTACTTC	CASGGVLHEQYF
TRBD1	.	TRBJ1-2	TRBV13	TGTGCCAGCAGTTCCCGACAGGGGGATAACTATGGCTACACCTTC	CASSSRQGDNYGYTF
.	.	TRBJ1-1	TRBV9	TGTGCCAGCAGCGTAGATTGGGAGGTGAACACTGAAGCTTTCTTT	CASSVDWEVNTEAFF
.	.	TRBJ2-7	TRBV25-1	TGTGCCAGCAGTGACGAAGGGGGAGGAGACAGGGCCTACGAGCAGTACTTC	CASSDEGGGDRAYEQYF
TRBD1	once	TRBJ2-1	TRBV28	TGTGCCAGCAGACTCCGGGACAGCTCCTACAATGAGCAGTTCTTC	CASRLRDSSYNEQFF
TRBD1	.	TRBJ1-2	TRBV7-9	TGTGCCAGCAGCCTCGGACAGGGTGGCGGCTACACCTTC	CASSLGQGGGYTF
.	.	TRBJ1-2	TRBV28	TGTGCCAGCAGTGACCGGACAGCGGGCTACACCTTC	CASSDRTAGYTF
.	.	TRBJ1-2	TRBV28	TGTGCCAGCAGTTCCTCGGTAGAGGCGTTGGATAACTATGGCTACACCTTC	CASSSSVEALDNYGYTF
.	.	TRBJ1-2	TRBV4-2	TGTGCCAGCAGCCAAGATCCAGGGGTCGCCCGAACTTACGGCTACACCTTC	CASSQDPGVARTYGYTF
TRBD2	few	TRBJ2-1	TRBV7-9	TGTGCCAGCACTAAGGGGGCGGGGGGGACAAATGAGCAGTTCTTC	CASTKGAGGTNEQFF
TRBD1	.	TRBJ1-4	TRBV18	TGTGCCAGCTCAGTCACCGGGACAGGCGAAAAACTGTTTTTT	CASSVTGTGEKLFF
TRBD2	.	TRBJ2-7	TRBV5-1	TGCGCCAGCAGCTCGACTAGCGGAGCCTACGAGCAGTACTTC	CASSSTSGAYEQYF
TRBD1	once	TRBJ1-2	TRBV19	TGTGCCAGTAGACGACAGGGGGCGTCCCCGGTCTACACCTTC	CASRRQGASPVYTF
.	.	TRBJ1-4	TRBV4-2	TGTGCCAGCAGCCAAGAACGTCACAGGGCAAATGAAAAACTGTTTTTT	CASSQERHRANEKLFF
.	.	TRBJ1-5	TRBV4-1	TGCGCCAGCAGCCACCATTGGGAACGGGGTCAGCCCCAGCATTTT	CASSHHWERGQPQHF
TRBD2	.	TRBJ2-1	TRBV7-2	TGTGCCAGCAGCCGCCCGACTAGCGGTATCTCCTACAATGAGCAGTTCTTC	CASSRPTSGISYNEQFF
TRBD2	.	TRBJ2-3	TRBV7-2	TGTGCCAGCAGCTTGGAGGGACTAGCGGGGGTTACGCAGTATTTT	CASSLEGLAGVTQYF
TRBD1	.	TRBJ2-1	TRBV4-1	TGCGCCAGCAGCCCCTGGACAGGGTCGAATGAGCAGTTCTTC	CASSPWTGSNEQFF
.	.	TRBJ2-5	TRBV5-1	TGCGCCAGCAGCTTGGAGGGGGAGACCCAGTACTTC	CASSLEGETQYF
TRBD1	.	TRBJ2-3	TRBV5-1	TGCGCCAGCAGCGTGGGACAGGGAAGGACAGATACGCAGTATTTT	CASSVGQGRTDTQYF
.	.	TRBJ1-2	TRBV4-1	TGCGCCAGCAGCCCACAGGGCCCGCTCGGCTACACCTTC	CASSPQGPLGYTF
TRBD1	.	TRBJ1-2	TRBV27	TGTGCCAGCAGTTGGGGACAGGGGGGTGAGGGTGGCTACACCTTC	CASSWGQGGEGGYTF
TRBD1	.	TRBJ2-7	TRBV28	TGTGCCAGCAGCCGTCGTCCCGGGACAGGGCGTTACGAGCAGTACTTC	CASSRRPGTGRYEQYF
.	.	TRBJ2-5	TRBV18	TGTGCCAGCTCATCTTGGGAGGAGGAGACCCAGTACTTC	CASSSWEEETQYF
TRBD1	.	TRBJ1-5	TRBV28	TGTGCCAGCAGTCCCTTGGACAGGGGAAGAGTAAAAAGCAATCAGCCCCAGCATTTT	CASSPLDRGRVKSNQPQHF
.	.	TRBJ2-1	TRBV18	TGTGCCAGCTCACCGGTAGCGGCTAGCTCCTACAATGAGCAGTTCTTC	CASSPVAASSYNEQFF
.	.	TRBJ2-3	TRBV5-4	TGTGCCAGCGGATTCCTGACTACGCATACGCAGTATTTT	CASGFLTTHTQYF
.	.	TRBJ1-1	TRBV5-1	TGCGCCAGCAGCCTGGAAGGGGCCACTGAAGCTTTCTTT	CASSLEGATEAFF
TRBD1	.	TRBJ2-2	TRBV19	TGTGCCAGTAGTGTCAGGGGGCCGAACACCGGGGAGCTGTTTTTT	CASSVRGPNTGELFF
TRBD1	.	TRBJ2-7	TRBV4-1	TGCGCCAGCAGCCAACCGGGACAGGTATCCTACGAGCAGTACTTC	CASSQPGQVSYEQYF
TRBD2	.	TRBJ2-1	TRBV29-1	TGCAGCGTTGAAGATCTGGCGGGAGTAAGTGAGCAGTTCTTC	CSVEDLAGVSEQFF
.	.	TRBJ1-2	TRBV19	TGTGCCAGTAAAACAGGGTTAGACTATGGCTACACCTTC	CASKTGLDYGYTF